This TCR beta chain was captured by sequencing in a study of beta chain features in type 1 diabetes. Notes on the study in general: Naive, central memory and regulatory TCRB repertoires appeared more similar among patients than healthy donors. All four CD4+ subsets from Type 1 diabetes patients carried moderately but significantly shorter TCRB CDR3s.

Concerning this clone itself: Antigen unknown.

Since all of the isolated RNA was reverse transcribed, expressed TCRB transcripts were what got sequenced. TCRdb keeps only in-frame clones here, not all; method: immunoSEQ multiplex PCR. Among about 260,000 clones listed, around 68% were seen once. Trimming cost V 5 bases and J 1 base, with 14 bases left between them. The CDR3 consists of 15 residues. CDR1 and CDR2 from the germline V gene are SEHNR and FQNEAQ (reference sequence). This sequence originates from a man aged 25-45 years in good health. Source material: naive CD4+ T cells from blood. The chain joins TRBV7-9 to TRBJ1-2, with a weak D call TRBD1 (5 bases). The CDR3 DNA sequence: TGTGCCAGCAGCCCACCGGCGGGGGATAACTATGGCTACACCTTC. Residues: CASSPPAGDNYGYTF.